This TCR beta chain comes out of a study of T cells after yellow fever vaccination. Study results and limitations: A large majority of primary-vaccination clones showed up again after the booster (approximately 95% CD4, 75% to 90% CD8).

Many counts were recorded for this clonotype. Antigen: not known. Germline CDR1 reads SGHRS; CDR2 reads YFSETQ. V dropped 0 bases and J dropped 3 bases, with 12 bases sitting between them. The CDR3 runs 15 residues. TCRdb re-derived calls from the 5' RACE reads in MiXCR, one entry per CDR3 protein. This sample has about 120,000 distinct CDR3 sequences; 7.5% to 9.5% occur once, and the top ten carry about 25%. The receptor was derived from a man younger than 40 who received the YFV17D yellow fever vaccine. The chain couples TRBV5-1 to TRBJ2-5, with D possibly matching TRBD1 (6 bases). This material consisted of CD8+ T cells sorted from PBMCs, taken 45 days after the yellow fever booster vaccination. The DNA for the CDR3 is TGCGCCAGCAGCTTGGACAGGGACGGGGAAGAGACCCAGTACTTC. It encodes CASSLDRDGEETQYF.